A selection of T cell receptor beta chains follows, all from one sample in a study of CD8 T cells in Susac syndrome. One entry per CDR3 protein results from TCRdb running MiXCR on the immunoSEQ multiplex PCR reads. The sample has around 170,000 distinct CDR3 sequences; approximately 95% are singletons. The specimen was CD8+ T cells from PBMCs. All receptors come from a human donor with Susac syndrome. The CDR3 runs from the conserved cysteine through the conserved F or W. Fields, in order: D gene, V gene, J gene, clone size, CDR3 protein, CDR3 DNA. The D gene is left open where the match is weak. The size field is filled for only some rows; it gives once, few, many or a size class.

TRBD1	TRBV12-3/TRBV12-4	TRBJ1-2	NA	CASSPLRDRGDGYTF	TGTGCCAGCAGTCCACTCCGGGACAGGGGAGATGGCTACACCTTC
TRBD1	TRBV10-2	TRBJ1-5	NA	CASSEPQGAWQPQHF	TGCGCCAGCAGTGAACCGCAGGGGGCATGGCAGCCCCAGCATTTT
NA	TRBV19	TRBJ2-1	NA	CASSTYRDEQFF	TGTGCCAGTAGTACATACAGGGATGAGCAGTTCTTC
NA	TRBV7-3	TRBJ2-1	few	CASSGGDNEQFF	TGTGCCAGCAGCGGCGGAGACAATGAGCAGTTCTTC
NA	TRBV12-3/TRBV12-4	TRBJ2-7	NA	CASSSLLATYEQYF	TGTGCCAGCAGTTCGCTCCTAGCAACCTACGAGCAGTACTTC
TRBD1	TRBV20-1	TRBJ2-5	NA	CSASHRGREETQYF	TGCAGTGCTAGCCACAGGGGGCGAGAGGAGACCCAGTACTTC
NA	TRBV12-3/TRBV12-4	TRBJ2-7	NA	CASSFGLHYEQYF	TGTGCCAGCAGCTTTGGACTTCACTACGAGCAGTACTTC
TRBD2	TRBV6-1	TRBJ2-5	NA	CASSQLIAGGGETQYF	TGTGCCAGCAGTCAGCTTATAGCGGGAGGGGGAGAGACCCAGTACTTC
NA	TRBV9	TRBJ1-1	NA	CASSVGGGTNTEAFF	TGTGCCAGCAGCGTAGGTGGCGGAACGAACACTGAAGCTTTCTTT
NA	TRBV5-4	TRBJ2-1	NA	CASSFRFLVRTDEYEQFF	TGTGCCAGCAGCTTCAGGTTTTTGGTTCGCACGGATGAGTATGAGCAGTTCTTC
NA	TRBV9	TRBJ1-1	NA	CASSVAGGLNTEAFF	TGTGCCAGCAGCGTAGCCGGGGGCTTGAACACTGAAGCTTTCTTT
NA	TRBV24-1	TRBJ2-6	NA	CATSSGAGANVLTF	TGTGCCACCAGTTCAGGGGCTGGGGCCAACGTCCTGACTTTC
TRBD2	TRBV7-6	TRBJ2-7	NA	CASSLFAGESYEQYF	TGTGCCAGCAGCTTATTCGCGGGAGAGAGCTACGAGCAGTACTTC
TRBD2	TRBV28	TRBJ2-1	NA	CASSAFGGTILNEQFF	TGTGCCAGCAGTGCCTTTGGAGGGACTATTTTAAATGAGCAGTTCTTC
TRBD2	TRBV28	TRBJ2-7	once	CASSYHSGATYEQYF	TGTGCCAGCAGTTACCATAGCGGGGCAACCTACGAGCAGTACTTC
NA	TRBV4-1	TRBJ2-2	NA	CASSQESPLEELFF	TGCGCCAGCAGTCAAGAATCTCCGCTAGAGGAGCTGTTTTTT
NA	TRBV15	TRBJ2-7	NA	CATSRDRPASYEQYF	TGTGCCACCAGCAGAGATCGGCCGGCCTCCTACGAGCAGTACTTC
NA	TRBV6-6	TRBJ2-7	NA	CASSYSSAVYEQYF	TGTGCCAGCAGTTACTCCTCGGCAGTCTACGAGCAGTACTTC
TRBD1	TRBV20-1	TRBJ2-1	NA	CSAERTGAVEQFF	TGCAGTGCTGAGAGGACAGGGGCGGTTGAGCAGTTCTTC
NA	TRBV5-1	TRBJ1-1	NA	CASSLRGIGRNTEAFF	TGCGCCAGCAGCTTGAGAGGGATTGGTAGGAACACTGAAGCTTTCTTT
TRBD2	TRBV7-9	TRBJ2-5	NA	CASSLVTSGRAKETQYF	TGTGCCAGCAGCTTAGTAACTAGCGGGAGGGCCAAAGAGACCCAGTACTTC
NA	TRBV10-3	TRBJ2-7	NA	CAIRGSDEQYF	TGTGCCATCCGTGGTTCGGACGAGCAGTACTTC
TRBD2	TRBV9	TRBJ2-1	NA	CASSVEWTSGNEQFF	TGTGCCAGCAGCGTTGAATGGACTAGCGGAAATGAGCAGTTCTTC
NA	TRBV5-1	TRBJ2-6	NA	CASSLVGASGANVLTF	TGCGCCAGCAGCTTGGTAGGGGCCTCTGGGGCCAACGTCCTGACTTTC
NA	TRBV25-1	TRBJ1-2	NA	CASSEQGHGYTF	TGTGCCAGCAGTGAGCAGGGTCATGGCTACACCTTC
NA	TRBV25-1	TRBJ1-2	NA	CASSEIDSHYLGYTF	TGTGCCAGCAGTGAAATTGACAGCCACTATCTTGGCTACACCTTC
TRBD2	TRBV27	TRBJ2-3	NA	CASSLSRGSYPGHGEYF	TGTGCCAGCAGTTTATCCCGCGGGAGTTATCCCGGCCACGGGGAGTATTTT
TRBD1	TRBV4-1	TRBJ2-1	NA	CASSQGQGAPFSYNEQFF	TGCGCCAGCAGCCAGGGACAGGGGGCTCCCTTCTCCTACAATGAGCAGTTCTTC
NA	TRBV9	TRBJ1-1	NA	CASSVVSGGNTEAFF	TGTGCCAGCAGCGTAGTGTCCGGTGGAAACACTGAAGCTTTCTTT
TRBD2	TRBV13	TRBJ2-1	NA	CASSFGLAGGWRNEQFF	TGTGCCAGCAGCTTCGGGCTAGCGGGAGGGTGGCGCAATGAGCAGTTCTTC
TRBD1	TRBV6-5	TRBJ1-1	NA	CASSYYRTGGDTEAFF	TGTGCCAGCAGTTACTACCGGACAGGGGGGGATACTGAAGCTTTCTTT
TRBD1	TRBV20-1	TRBJ1-6	NA	CSARERTGQGNSPLHF	TGCAGTGCTAGAGAACGAACGGGACAGGGGAATTCACCCCTCCACTTT
NA	TRBV2	TRBJ2-1	NA	CASTYNEQFF	TGTGCCAGCACCTACAATGAGCAGTTCTTC